Sequencing of this T cell receptor (beta chain) was carried out in a study of T cell responses to AZD1222 COVID-19 vaccine. Whole-study context: Doses given second, at about 4 or about 12 weeks, were pooled. Study-level results: Among AZD1222 vaccinees, only six or seven were seropositive at baseline. Among the donors, most were white British and more were female, and clonal diversity was possibly underestimated. Spike-specific TCR breadth and depth went up after people got two AZD1222 doses.

V was pared by 6 bases and J by 5 bases, with 14 bases between. The length of the CDR3 is 12 residues. The germline CDR1 and CDR2 sequences are SQVTM and ANQGSEA. Worth noting for this clone: Its antigen is not known.

Data came from immunoSEQ multiplex PCR; TCRdb stores just in-frame clones and leaves some out. The sample holds 150,000 to 160,000 clones, 90% seen once. The sample was peripheral blood, taken on day 0 of AZD1222 vaccination. This receptor was obtained from an adult in good health. The chain employs TRBV29-1 and TRBJ2-7, with D maybe TRBD1 (6 bases). The CDR3 here is CSVGSGAHEQYF. CDR3 nucleotides: TGCAGCGTCGGCTCAGGGGCCCACGAGCAGTACTTC.